These 10 T cell receptor beta chains share one sample of origin, sequenced in a study of T cell responses to AZD1222 COVID-19 vaccine. Some clones are missing from TCRdb's copy, which holds only in-frame ones; the method was immunoSEQ multiplex PCR. The table includes about 86,000 clones, roughly 90% detected once. The sample in question was peripheral blood, obtained on day 0 of AZD1222 vaccination. The receptors were sampled from an adult in good health.

This chain uses TRBV3-1 (or the pseudogene TRBV3-2) with TRBJ2-5, with 9 bases that match TRBD1. Per germline, CDR1 LGHDT and CDR2 YNNKEL (reference sequence). The CDR3 runs 15 residues. Unmatched junction bases numbered 8, after V lost 4 bases and J lost 5 bases. The CDR3 bases are TGTGCCAGCAGCCTACAGGGGGCGGGACGGGAGACCCAGTACTTC. Protein: CASSLQGAGRETQYF.

The chain couples TRBV19 to TRBJ1-2, with D uncertain. CDR1 LNHDA and CDR2 SQIVND come from the germline V gene (reference sequence). Trimming removed 7 bases at V and 2 bases at J, with 17 bases between. The CDR3 extends over 15 amino acids. This CDR3 is CASKPETPLNYGYTF. CDR3 in DNA: TGTGCCAGTAAGCCCGAGACCCCTTTGAACTATGGCTACACCTTC.

The chain links TRBV19 to TRBJ1-3; D gene uncertain. Germline-derived CDR1 and CDR2 are LNHDA and SQIVND (reference sequence). Trimming removed 5 bases at V and 3 bases at J, with 11 bases between. The CDR3 has 14 amino acids. The CDR3 loop is CASSLGSDGNTIYF. The CDR3 nucleotides read TGTGCCAGTAGTTTGGGGTCAGATGGAAACACCATATATTTT.

The genes are TRBV3-1 (or the pseudogene TRBV3-2) and TRBJ2-5; D is undetermined. CDR1 is LGHDT, CDR2 YNNKEL, per germline (reference sequence). Trimming pared 0 bases from V and 10 bases from J, leaving 18 bases between. The CDR3 has 15 residues. The CDR3 DNA follows: TGTGCCAGCAGCCAAGATCCGATCGGGTCGGCCCACCAGTACTTC. This translates into CASSQDPIGSAHQYF.

The chain is built from TRBV18 and TRBJ2-7, with 7 positions matching TRBD2. The CDR3 contains 15 residues. Germline V lookup: CDR1 KGHSH, CDR2 LQKENI. Trimming removed 4 bases from V and 3 bases from J; junction bases left unmatched: 9. CDR3 protein: CASSLTGTTGYEQYF. The CDR3 bases are TGTGCCAGCTCACTAACCGGGACTACCGGCTACGAGCAGTACTTC.

For this clone: Germline is not matched at one junction end, which may reflect a read error. V usage is TRBV6-6 and J usage is TRBJ2-5, with TRBD1 matching over 7 bases. Germline CDR1 reads MNHNY; CDR2 reads SVGAGI (reference sequence). The length of the CDR3 is 15 residues. The CDR3 sequence: CASRPPGDSQQTQYF. CDR3 DNA: TGTGCCAGCAGGCCCCCCGGGGACAGCCAACAGACCCAGTACTTC.

The chain carries TRBV13 and TRBJ2-3; TRBD2 aligns across 9 bases. After removal of 11 bases from V and 4 bases from J, the junction contained 10 bases not matched to a gene. CDR3 size: 14 residues. Germline CDR1 is PRHDT and CDR2 is FYEKMQ (reference sequence). The CDR3 protein is CAGPQRGESDTQYF. Written as DNA, the CDR3 is TGTGCCGGCCCCCAGCGGGGGGAATCAGATACGCAGTATTTT.

This clone was seen a single time. The chain recombines TRBV19 with TRBJ1-2; D is perhaps TRBD1 (5 bases). Trimming cost V 6 bases and J 8 bases, with 19 bases left between them. The CDR3 covers 14 residues. Germline V gene data show CDR1 as LNHDA and CDR2 as SQIVND (reference sequence). CDR3 bases: TGTGCCAGTAGCCTAACTGGGACCGGGAAAGGCTACACCTTC. Its translation is CASSLTGTGKGYTF. The full variable domain, its missing parts supplied by reference TRBV19 and TRBJ1-2, is DGGITQSPKYLFRKEGQNVTLSCEQNLNHDAMYWYRQDPGQGLRLIYYSQIVNDFQKGDIAEGYSVSREKKESFPLTVTSAQKNPTAFYLCASSLTGTGKGYTFGSGTRLTVV.

This clone was recorded a few times. CDR3 sequence reads: CSVEEGGTEAFF. The CDR3, as DNA: TGCAGCGTTGAAGAAGGAGGCACTGAAGCTTTCTTT. The chain combines TRBV29-1 with TRBJ1-1; D is unresolved. Trimming left V 0 bases short and J 4 bases short, with 6 bases between. In germline, CDR1 is SQVTM, CDR2 ANQGSEA. CDR3 length: 12 amino acids. The full variable domain, with the rest looked up from reference TRBV29-1 and TRBJ1-1, is SAVISQKPSRDICQRGTSLTIQCQVDSQVTMMFWYRQQPGQSLTLIATANQGSEATYESGFVIDKFPISRPNLTFSTLTVSNMSPEDSSIYLCSVEEGGTEAFFGQGTRLTVV.

The chain couples TRBV28 to TRBJ1-1; no reliable D call. CDR1 and CDR2 from the germline V gene are MDHEN and SYDVKM. V lost 10 bases to trimming and J lost 1 base, with 16 bases between them. The CDR3 loop spans 14 amino acids. The CDR3 nucleotides read TGTGCCACCACCCGGGAGCTTGGGAACACTGAAGCTTTCTTT. Residues: CATTRELGNTEAFF.